The 9 T cell receptor beta chains in this list originate from one sample, sequenced in a study of cytomegalovirus exposure and HLA in healthy donors. Assay: immunoSEQ multiplex PCR; the TCRdb copy retains only in-frame clones and omits some. The sample holds approximately 160,000 clones, nearly 90% seen once. The sequencing sample was made of PBMCs. The receptors were sampled from a man in his late teens or twenties in good health and CMV-seropositive.

The rearrangement joins TRBV14 to TRBJ2-7; tentatively, D is TRBD2 (5 bases). The CDR3 has 15 residues. V lost 0 bases to trimming and J lost 0 bases, with 9 bases between them. From germline, CDR1 is SGHDN and CDR2 FVKESK. The CDR3 protein is CASSQELVSSYEQYF. DNA for the CDR3: TGTGCCAGCAGCCAAGAACTAGTGAGCTCCTACGAGCAGTACTTC.

This chain connects TRBV11-2 to TRBJ2-5; possible D gene TRBD1, 6 bases. Looked up from germline, CDR1 is SGHAT and CDR2 is FQNNGV. The CDR3 length is 16 residues. The germline V and J ends were trimmed by 1 base and 1 base, with 13 bases remaining between them. CDR3 amino acids: CASSLARGQLQETQYF. CDR3 nucleotides: TGTGCCAGCAGCTTAGCTCGCGGACAGCTCCAAGAGACCCAGTACTTC.

The J gene is TRBJ2-1, the V gene TRBV5-1; 7 bases are shared with TRBD2. CDR1 and CDR2 from the germline V gene are SGHRS and YFSETQ. Unmatched junction bases numbered 11, after V lost 0 bases and J lost 5 bases. This CDR3 contains 17 residues. The CDR3 nucleotides read TGCGCCAGCAGCTTGGCCTTAGGGCGGGAGCCAAACAATGAGCAGTTCTTC. Translated, it gives CASSLALGREPNNEQFF. The whole variable domain, filled in from reference TRBV5-1 and TRBJ2-1, reads KAGVTQTPRYLIKTRGQQVTLSCSPISGHRSVSWYQQTPGQGLQFLFEYFSETQRNKGNFPGRFSGRQFSNSRSEMNVSTLELGDSALYLCASSLALGREPNNEQFFGPGTRLTVL.

CDR3: CASRPRLALSNEQFF. The CDR3 DNA reads TGTGCCAGCAGACCCAGACTAGCGCTTAGCAATGAGCAGTTCTTC. The rearrangement links TRBV5-5 to TRBJ2-1; 8 bases are shared with TRBD2. In germline, CDR1 is SGHKS, CDR2 YYEKEE (reference sequence). The J segment lost 6 bases and the V segment lost 5 bases, leaving 10 bases of the junction unmatched. The CDR3 contains 15 residues.

This sequence joins TRBV9 and TRBJ2-1; 12 nucleotides line up with TRBD1. Unmatched junction bases numbered 12, after V lost 1 base and J lost 4 bases. Looked up from germline, CDR1 is SGDLS and CDR2 is YYNGEE. The CDR3 runs 19 residues. In DNA, the CDR3 is TGTGCCAGCAGCGTAAGGGGACAGGGGGCTGGGTGGGTTTACAATGAGCAGTTCTTC. This sequence encodes CASSVRGQGAGWVYNEQFF. The whole variable domain, filled in from reference TRBV9 and TRBJ2-1, reads DSGVTQTPKHLITATGQRVTLRCSPRSGDLSVYWYQQSLDQGLQFLIQYYNGEERAKGNILERFSAQQFPDLHSELNLSSLELGDSALYFCASSVRGQGAGWVYNEQFFGPGTRLTVL.

This clone was seen a handful of times. The rearrangement uses TRBV6-1 and TRBJ1-2, with 9 positions matching TRBD1. There are 13 residues in the CDR3. Germline-derived CDR1 and CDR2 are MNHNS and SASEGT. The trim removed 5 bases at V and 7 bases at J, leaving 5 bases unmatched. The CDR3 region is CASSRDRAGGYTF. CDR3 DNA: TGTGCCAGCAGTCGGGACAGGGCAGGTGGCTACACCTTC.

This sequence joins TRBV5-6 and TRBJ2-2; 10 nucleotides line up with TRBD1. The germline gives CDR1 SGHDT, CDR2 YYEEEE. Unmatched junction bases numbered 12, after V lost 3 bases and J lost 7 bases. The CDR3 sequence is 17 residues long. In DNA form, the CDR3 reads TGTGCCAGCAGCTCCTCCCAAGACAGGGGGCTTCTCGGGGAGCTGTTTTTT. Encoded protein: CASSSSQDRGLLGELFF.

The chain carries TRBV4-2 and TRBJ2-3, with D possibly matching TRBD1 (6 bases). Germline V gene lookup returns CDR1 LGHNA and CDR2 YNFKEQ. This CDR3 comprises 16 residues. Trimming took off 4 bases at V and 3 bases at J, with 17 bases between the two ends. CDR3 bases: TGTGCCAGCAGCCCAACGGGACACGTGGAAACAGATACGCAGTATTTT. Translating gives CASSPTGHVETDTQYF.

The chain employs TRBV7-6 and TRBJ2-1; D call uncertain. In germline, CDR1 is SGHVS, CDR2 FNYEAQ. The CDR3 sequence is 14 residues long. Trimming left V 2 bases short and J 3 bases short, with 8 bases between. The CDR3 reads CASSLYLDYNEQFF. CDR3 DNA: TGTGCCAGCAGCTTATATCTAGACTACAATGAGCAGTTCTTC.